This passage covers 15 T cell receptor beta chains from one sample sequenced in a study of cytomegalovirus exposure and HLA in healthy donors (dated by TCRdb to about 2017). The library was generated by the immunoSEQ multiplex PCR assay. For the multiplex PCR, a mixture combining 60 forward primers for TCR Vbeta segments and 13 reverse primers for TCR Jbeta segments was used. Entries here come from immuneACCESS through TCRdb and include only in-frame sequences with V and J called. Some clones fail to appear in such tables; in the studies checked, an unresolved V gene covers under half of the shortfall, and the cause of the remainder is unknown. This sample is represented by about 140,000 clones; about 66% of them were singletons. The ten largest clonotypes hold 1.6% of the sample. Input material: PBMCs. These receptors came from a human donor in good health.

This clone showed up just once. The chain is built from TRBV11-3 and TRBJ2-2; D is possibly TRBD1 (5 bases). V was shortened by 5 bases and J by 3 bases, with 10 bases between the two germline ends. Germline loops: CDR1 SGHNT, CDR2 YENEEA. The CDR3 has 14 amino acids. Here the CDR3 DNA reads TGTGCCAGCAGCGGGGCAGTTCACACCGGGGAGCTGTTTTTT. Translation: CASSGAVHTGELFF. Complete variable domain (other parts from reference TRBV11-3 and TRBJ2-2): EAGVVQSPRYKIIEKKQPVAFWCNPISGHNTLYWYLQNLGQGPELLIRYENEEAVDDSQLPKDRFSAERLKGVDSTLKIQPAELGDSAVYLCASSGAVHTGELFFGEGSRLTVL.

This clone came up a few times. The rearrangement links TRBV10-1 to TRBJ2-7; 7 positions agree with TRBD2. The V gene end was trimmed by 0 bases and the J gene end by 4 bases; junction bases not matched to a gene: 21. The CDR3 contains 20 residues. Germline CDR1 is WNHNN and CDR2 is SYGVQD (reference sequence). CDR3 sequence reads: CASSESRGLAEAYNPYEQYF. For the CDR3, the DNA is TGCGCCAGCAGTGAGTCGAGGGGCCTAGCGGAAGCCTACAACCCTTACGAGCAGTACTTC.

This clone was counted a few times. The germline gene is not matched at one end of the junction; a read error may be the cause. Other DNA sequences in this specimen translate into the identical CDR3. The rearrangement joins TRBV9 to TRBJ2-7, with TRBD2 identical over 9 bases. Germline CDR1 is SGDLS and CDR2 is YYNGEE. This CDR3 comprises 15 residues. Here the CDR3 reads CASSVGLAGTYEQYF. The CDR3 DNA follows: TGCGCCAGCAGCGTAGGGCTAGCGGGGACCTACGAGCAGTACTTC.

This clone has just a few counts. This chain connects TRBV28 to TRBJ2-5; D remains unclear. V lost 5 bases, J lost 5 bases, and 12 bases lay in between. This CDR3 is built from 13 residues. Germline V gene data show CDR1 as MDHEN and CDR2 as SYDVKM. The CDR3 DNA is TGTGCCAGCAGTCCCTTTCCTCCCGAGACCCAGTACTTC. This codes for CASSPFPPETQYF.

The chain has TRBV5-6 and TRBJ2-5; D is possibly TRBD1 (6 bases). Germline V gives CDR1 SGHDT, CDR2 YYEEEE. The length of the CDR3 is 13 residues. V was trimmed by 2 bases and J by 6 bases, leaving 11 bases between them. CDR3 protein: CASSLGGRQTQYF. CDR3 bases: TGTGCCAGCAGCTTAGGGGGTAGGCAGACCCAGTACTTC.

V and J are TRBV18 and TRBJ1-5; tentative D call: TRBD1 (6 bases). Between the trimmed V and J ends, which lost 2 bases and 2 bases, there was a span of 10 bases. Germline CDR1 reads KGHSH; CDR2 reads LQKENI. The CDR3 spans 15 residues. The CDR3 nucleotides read TGTGCCAGCTCACCAAGCTCAGGGGGCAATCAGCCCCAGCATTTT. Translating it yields CASSPSSGGNQPQHF.

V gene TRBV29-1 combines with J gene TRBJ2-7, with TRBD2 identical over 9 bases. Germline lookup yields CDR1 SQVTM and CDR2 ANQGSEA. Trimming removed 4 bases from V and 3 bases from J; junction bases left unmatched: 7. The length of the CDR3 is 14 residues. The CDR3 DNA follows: TGCAGCGTTGGGCATAGCGGGGGTCTCTACGAGCAGTACTTC. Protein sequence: CSVGHSGGLYEQYF.

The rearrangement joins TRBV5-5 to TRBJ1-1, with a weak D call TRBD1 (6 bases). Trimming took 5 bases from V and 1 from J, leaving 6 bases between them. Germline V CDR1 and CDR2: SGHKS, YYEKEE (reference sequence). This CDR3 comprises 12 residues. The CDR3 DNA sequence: TGTGCCAGCAGAGGGGGGAACACTGAAGCTTTCTTT. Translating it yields CASRGGNTEAFF.

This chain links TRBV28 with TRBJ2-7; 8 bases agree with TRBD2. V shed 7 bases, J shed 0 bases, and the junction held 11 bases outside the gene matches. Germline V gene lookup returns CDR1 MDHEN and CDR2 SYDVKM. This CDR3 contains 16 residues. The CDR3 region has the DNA TGTGCCAGCACCTCCATTACGACTAGCGCCTCCTACGAGCAGTACTTC. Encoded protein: CASTSITTSASYEQYF.

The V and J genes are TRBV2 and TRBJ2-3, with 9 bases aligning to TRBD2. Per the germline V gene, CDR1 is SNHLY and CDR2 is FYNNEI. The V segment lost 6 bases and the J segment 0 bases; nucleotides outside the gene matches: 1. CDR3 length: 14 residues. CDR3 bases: TGTGCCAGCAGGACTAGCGGCAGCACAGATACGCAGTATTTT. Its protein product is CASRTSGSTDTQYF.

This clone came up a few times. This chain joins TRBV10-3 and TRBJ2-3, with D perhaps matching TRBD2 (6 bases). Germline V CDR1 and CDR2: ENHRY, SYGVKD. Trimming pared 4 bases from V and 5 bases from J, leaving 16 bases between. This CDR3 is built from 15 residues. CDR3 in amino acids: CAISVSGGMKDTQYF. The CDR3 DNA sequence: TGTGCCATCAGTGTCTCCGGCGGGATGAAAGATACGCAGTATTTT.

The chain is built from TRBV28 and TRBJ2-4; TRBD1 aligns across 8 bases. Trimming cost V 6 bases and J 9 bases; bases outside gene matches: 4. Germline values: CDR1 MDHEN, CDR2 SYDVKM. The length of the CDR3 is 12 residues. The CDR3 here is CASSHDRGIQYF. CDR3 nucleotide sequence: TGTGCCAGCAGCCATGACAGGGGCATTCAGTACTTC.

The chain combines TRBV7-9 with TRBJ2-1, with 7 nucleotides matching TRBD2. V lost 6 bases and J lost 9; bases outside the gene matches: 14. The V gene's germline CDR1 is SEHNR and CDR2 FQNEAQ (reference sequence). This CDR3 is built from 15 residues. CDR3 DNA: TGTGCCAGCAGTAGGGGACTACCTAACCCGGGTGAGCAGTTCTTC. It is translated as CASSRGLPNPGEQFF.

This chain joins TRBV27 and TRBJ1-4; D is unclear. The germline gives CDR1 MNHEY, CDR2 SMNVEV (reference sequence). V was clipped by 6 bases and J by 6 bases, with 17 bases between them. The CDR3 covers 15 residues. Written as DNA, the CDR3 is TGTGCCAGCAGACCCGGGTCCTCCTCGGATGAAAAACTGTTTTTT. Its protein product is CASRPGSSSDEKLFF.

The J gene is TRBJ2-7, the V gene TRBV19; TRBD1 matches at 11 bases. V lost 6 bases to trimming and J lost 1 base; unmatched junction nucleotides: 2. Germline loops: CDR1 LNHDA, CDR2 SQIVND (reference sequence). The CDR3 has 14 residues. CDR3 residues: CASSGTGGSYEQYF. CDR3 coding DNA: TGTGCCAGTAGCGGGACAGGGGGTTCCTACGAGCAGTACTTC.